This T cell receptor beta chain was identified during a study of PD-1 blockade in classical Hodgkin lymphoma. Deletions cut 5 bases from V and 4 bases from J, with 11 bases between. The CDR3 covers 12 residues. Germline V lookup: CDR1 GTSNPN, CDR2 SVGIG (reference sequence). Concerning this clone itself: Its antigen is not known.

Study results and limitations: Whereas CD4+ TCR diversity had risen significantly by C4D1, CD8+ TCR diversity had not. Relapsed/refractory patients reportedly had lower baseline diversity than newly diagnosed patients.

The protocol was immunoSEQ multiplex PCR, while the TCRdb copy is restricted to in-frame clones and leaves out a portion. The table shows approximately 41,000 clones, with just under 80% occurring only once. Relapse after autologous stem cell transplantation occurred in every patient, and brentuximab vedotin exposure varied. Classifying best responses yielded complete response, partial response or progressive disease. This rearrangement joins TRBV30 to TRBJ1-2, with D maybe TRBD1 (6 bases). Sequencing used peripheral blood mononuclear cells (PBMCs), obtained at baseline. The TCR originated in a human donor with classical Hodgkin lymphoma. In DNA, the CDR3 is TGTGCCTGGGCAGGGGACATCTATGGCTACACCTTC. Its protein is CAWAGDIYGYTF.